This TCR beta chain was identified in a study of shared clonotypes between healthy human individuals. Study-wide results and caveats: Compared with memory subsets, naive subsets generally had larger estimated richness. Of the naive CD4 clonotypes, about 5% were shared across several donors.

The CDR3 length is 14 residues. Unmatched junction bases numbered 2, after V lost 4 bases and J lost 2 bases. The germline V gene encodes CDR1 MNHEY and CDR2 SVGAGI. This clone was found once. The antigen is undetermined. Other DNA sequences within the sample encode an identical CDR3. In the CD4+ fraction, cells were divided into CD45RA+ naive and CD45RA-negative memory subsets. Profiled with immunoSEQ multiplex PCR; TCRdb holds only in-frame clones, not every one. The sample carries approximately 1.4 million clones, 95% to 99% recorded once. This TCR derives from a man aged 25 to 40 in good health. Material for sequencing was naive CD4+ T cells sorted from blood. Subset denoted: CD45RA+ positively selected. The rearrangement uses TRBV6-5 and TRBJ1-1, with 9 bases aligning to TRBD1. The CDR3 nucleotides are TGTGCCAGCAGTTCTACAGGGGGCAACACTGAAGCTTTCTTT. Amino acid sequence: CASSSTGGNTEAFF.